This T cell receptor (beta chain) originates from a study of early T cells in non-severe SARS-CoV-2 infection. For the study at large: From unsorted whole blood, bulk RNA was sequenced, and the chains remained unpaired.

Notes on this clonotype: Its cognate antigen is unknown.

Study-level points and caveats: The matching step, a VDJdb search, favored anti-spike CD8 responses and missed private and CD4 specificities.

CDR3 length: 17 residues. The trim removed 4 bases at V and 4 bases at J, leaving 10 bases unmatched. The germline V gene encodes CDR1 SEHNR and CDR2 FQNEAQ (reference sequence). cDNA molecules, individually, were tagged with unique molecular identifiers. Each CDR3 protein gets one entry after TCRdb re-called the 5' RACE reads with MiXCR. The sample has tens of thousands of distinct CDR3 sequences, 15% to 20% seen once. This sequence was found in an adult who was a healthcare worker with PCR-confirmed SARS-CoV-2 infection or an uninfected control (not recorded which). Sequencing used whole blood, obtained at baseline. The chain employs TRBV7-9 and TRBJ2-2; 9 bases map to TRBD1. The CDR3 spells CASSSGGQGRSTGELFF. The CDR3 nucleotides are TGTGCCAGCAGCTCCGGGGGACAGGGAAGGAGCACCGGGGAGCTGTTTTTT.